This entry features one T cell receptor (beta chain) sequence. The antigen is unknown. The sample belongs to a study of cytomegalovirus exposure and HLA in healthy donors. Whole-study findings and limits: Judged likely to be a sequencing artifact was a cluster of highly shared sequence variants. Most TCR sequences showed up rarely, but some public TCRs showed up in many donors.

PCR involved 60 Vbeta and 13 Jbeta primers. Libraries were prepared by immunoSEQ multiplex PCR; TCRdb keeps only in-frame clonotypes and omits some of them. The sample holds about 140,000 clones, roughly two thirds seen once. J gave up 7 bases and V 2 bases, and 4 bases lay outside the gene matches. Germline values: CDR1 SQVTM, CDR2 ANQGSEA. The CDR3 sequence is 13 residues long. While unrecorded immune exposures were likely, the donors were nominally healthy when sampled. The receptor was isolated from a male donor in good health and CMV-seronegative. Specimen: PBMCs. The rearrangement links TRBV29-1 to TRBJ2-2; 7 nucleotides align to TRBD1. CDR3 in amino acids: CSVERQGVGELFF. CDR3 sequence (DNA): TGCAGCGTTGAAAGACAGGGTGTCGGGGAGCTGTTTTTT.